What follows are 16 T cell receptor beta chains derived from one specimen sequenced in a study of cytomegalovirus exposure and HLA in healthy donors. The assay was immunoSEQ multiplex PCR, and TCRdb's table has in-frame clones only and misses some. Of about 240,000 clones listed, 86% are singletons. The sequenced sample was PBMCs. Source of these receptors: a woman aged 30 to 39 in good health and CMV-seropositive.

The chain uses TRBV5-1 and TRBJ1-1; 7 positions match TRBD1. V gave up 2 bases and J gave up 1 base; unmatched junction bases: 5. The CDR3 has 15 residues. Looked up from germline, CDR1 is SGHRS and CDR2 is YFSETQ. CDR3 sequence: CASSLTGVRNTEAFF. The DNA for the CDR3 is TGCGCCAGCAGCTTAACAGGGGTTCGGAACACTGAAGCTTTCTTT.

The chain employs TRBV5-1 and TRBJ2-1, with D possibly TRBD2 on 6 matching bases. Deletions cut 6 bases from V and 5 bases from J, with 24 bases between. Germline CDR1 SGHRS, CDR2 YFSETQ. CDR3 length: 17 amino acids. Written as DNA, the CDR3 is TGCGCCAGCAACCCGGGTCAGGGAGGAACGCGGGACAATGAGCAGTTCTTC. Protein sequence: CASNPGQGGTRDNEQFF.

CDR3 DNA sequence: TGCGCCAGCAGCTTCGGTAGCGGGCAAGAGACCCAGTACTTC. Translated, it gives CASSFGSGQETQYF. This sequence joins TRBV5-1 and TRBJ2-5, with 7 bases identical to TRBD2. J gave up 2 bases and V 2 bases, and 3 bases lay outside the gene matches. Per the germline V gene, CDR1 is SGHRS and CDR2 is YFSETQ. The CDR3 runs to 14 residues. Supplemented by reference TRBV5-1 and TRBJ2-5, the full variable domain reads KAGVTQTPRYLIKTRGQQVTLSCSPISGHRSVSWYQQTPGQGLQFLFEYFSETQRNKGNFPGRFSGRQFSNSRSEMNVSTLELGDSALYLCASSFGSGQETQYFGPGTRLLVL.

CDR3 residues: CASSQIDSYGYTF. The CDR3 bases are TGCGCCAGCAGCCAAATCGACAGCTATGGCTACACCTTC. The V gene is TRBV4-1, the J gene TRBJ1-2; a possible D gene is TRBD1 (5 bases). This CDR3 spans 13 amino acids. The germline V gene encodes CDR1 MGHRA and CDR2 YSYEKL. V shed 2 bases and J shed 4 bases, with 8 bases lying between them.

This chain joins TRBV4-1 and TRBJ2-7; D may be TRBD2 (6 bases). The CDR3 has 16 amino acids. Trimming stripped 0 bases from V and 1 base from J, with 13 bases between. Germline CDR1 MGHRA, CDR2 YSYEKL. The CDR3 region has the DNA TGCGCCAGCAGCCAAGATCCTGGCGGGGAGTCCTACGAGCAGTACTTC. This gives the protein CASSQDPGGESYEQYF.

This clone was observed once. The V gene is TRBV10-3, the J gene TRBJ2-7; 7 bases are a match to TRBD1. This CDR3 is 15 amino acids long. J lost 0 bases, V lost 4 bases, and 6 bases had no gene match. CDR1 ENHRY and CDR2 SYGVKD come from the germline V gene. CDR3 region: CAISGGQSYSYEQYF. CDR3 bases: TGTGCCATCAGTGGGGGACAGTCCTACTCCTACGAGCAGTACTTC.

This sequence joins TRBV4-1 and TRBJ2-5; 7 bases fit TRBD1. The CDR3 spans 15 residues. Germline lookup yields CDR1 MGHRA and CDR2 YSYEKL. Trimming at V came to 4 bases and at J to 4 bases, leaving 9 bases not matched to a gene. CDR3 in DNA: TGCGCCAGCAGCCGGGGTGACAGGGTAGTAGAGACCCAGTACTTC. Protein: CASSRGDRVVETQYF.

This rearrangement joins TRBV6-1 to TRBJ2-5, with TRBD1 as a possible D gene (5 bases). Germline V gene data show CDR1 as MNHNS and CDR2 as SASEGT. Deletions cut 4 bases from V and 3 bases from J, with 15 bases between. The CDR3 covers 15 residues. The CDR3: CASSVSQGLEETQYF. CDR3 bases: TGTGCCAGCAGTGTTTCTCAGGGATTGGAAGAGACCCAGTACTTC.

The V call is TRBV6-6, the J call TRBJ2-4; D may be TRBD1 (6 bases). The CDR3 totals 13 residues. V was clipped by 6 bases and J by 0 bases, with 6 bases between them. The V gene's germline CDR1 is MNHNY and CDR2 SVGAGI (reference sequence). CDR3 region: CASRQGAKNIQYF. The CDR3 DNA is TGTGCCAGCAGACAGGGAGCCAAAAACATTCAGTACTTC.

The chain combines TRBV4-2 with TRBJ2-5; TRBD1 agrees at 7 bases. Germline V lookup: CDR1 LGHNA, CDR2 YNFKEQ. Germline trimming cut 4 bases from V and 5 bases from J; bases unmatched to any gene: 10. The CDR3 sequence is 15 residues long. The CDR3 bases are TGTGCCAGCAGCCTCCAGACAGGGCCGGGGGAGACCCAGTACTTC. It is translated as CASSLQTGPGETQYF.

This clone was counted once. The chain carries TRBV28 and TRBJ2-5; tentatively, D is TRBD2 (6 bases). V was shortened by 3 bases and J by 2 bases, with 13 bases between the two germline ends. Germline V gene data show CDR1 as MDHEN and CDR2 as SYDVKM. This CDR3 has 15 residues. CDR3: CASSFWGERQETQYF. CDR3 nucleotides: TGTGCCAGCAGTTTTTGGGGGGAGAGACAAGAGACCCAGTACTTC.

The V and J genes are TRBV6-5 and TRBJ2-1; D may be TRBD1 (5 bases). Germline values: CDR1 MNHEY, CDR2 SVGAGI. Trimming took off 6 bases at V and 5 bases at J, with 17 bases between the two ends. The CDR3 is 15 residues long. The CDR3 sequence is CASSYGQDTNNEQFF. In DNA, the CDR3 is TGTGCCAGCAGCTACGGGCAGGACACGAACAATGAGCAGTTCTTC.

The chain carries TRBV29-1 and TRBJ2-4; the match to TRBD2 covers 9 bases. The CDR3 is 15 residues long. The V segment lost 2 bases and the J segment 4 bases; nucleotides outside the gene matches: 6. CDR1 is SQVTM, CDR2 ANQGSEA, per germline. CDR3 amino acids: CSVERLAGIKNIQYF. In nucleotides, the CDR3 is TGCAGCGTTGAACGGCTAGCGGGGATTAAAAACATTCAGTACTTC.

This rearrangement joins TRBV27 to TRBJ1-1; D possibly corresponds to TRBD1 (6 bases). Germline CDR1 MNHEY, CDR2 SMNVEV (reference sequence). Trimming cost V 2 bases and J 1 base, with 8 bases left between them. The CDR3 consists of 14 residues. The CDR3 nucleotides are TGTGCCAGCAGTTTACAGGGGAGGAACACTGAAGCTTTCTTT. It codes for CASSLQGRNTEAFF.

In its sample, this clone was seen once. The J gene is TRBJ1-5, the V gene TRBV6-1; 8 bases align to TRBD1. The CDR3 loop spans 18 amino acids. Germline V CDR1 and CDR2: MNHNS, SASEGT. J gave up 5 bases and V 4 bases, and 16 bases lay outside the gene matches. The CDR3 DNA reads TGTGCCAGCAGTGGCCCAACAGGGGGGTTTCGCCCGGATCAGCCCCAGCATTTT. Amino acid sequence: CASSGPTGGFRPDQPQHF.

The CDR3 region is CASSLGTGGVKGRTEAFF. CDR3 coding DNA: TGCGCCAGCAGCTTAGGGACAGGGGGCGTAAAGGGGCGTACTGAAGCTTTCTTT. The chain joins TRBV5-1 to TRBJ1-1, with 12 nucleotides matching TRBD1. This CDR3 has 18 amino acids. The germline gives CDR1 SGHRS, CDR2 YFSETQ. Trimming cost V 2 bases and J 5 bases; bases outside gene matches: 13. Complete variable domain (other parts from reference TRBV5-1 and TRBJ1-1): KAGVTQTPRYLIKTRGQQVTLSCSPISGHRSVSWYQQTPGQGLQFLFEYFSETQRNKGNFPGRFSGRQFSNSRSEMNVSTLELGDSALYLCASSLGTGGVKGRTEAFFGQGTRLTVV.